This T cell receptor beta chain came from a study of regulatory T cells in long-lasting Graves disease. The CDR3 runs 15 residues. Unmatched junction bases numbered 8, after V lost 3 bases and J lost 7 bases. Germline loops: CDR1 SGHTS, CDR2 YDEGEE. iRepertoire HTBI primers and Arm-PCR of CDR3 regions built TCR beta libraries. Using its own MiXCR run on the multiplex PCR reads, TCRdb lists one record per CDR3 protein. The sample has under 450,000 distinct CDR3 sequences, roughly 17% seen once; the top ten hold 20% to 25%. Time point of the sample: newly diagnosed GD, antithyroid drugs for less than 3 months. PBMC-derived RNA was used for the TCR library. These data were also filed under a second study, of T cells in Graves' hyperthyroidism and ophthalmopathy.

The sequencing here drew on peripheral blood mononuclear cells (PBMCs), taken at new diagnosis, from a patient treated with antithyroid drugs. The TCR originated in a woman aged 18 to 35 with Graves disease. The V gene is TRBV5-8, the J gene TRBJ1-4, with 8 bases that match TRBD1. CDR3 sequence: CASSYLTGGAEKLFF. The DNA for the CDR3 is TGTGCCAGCAGCTACCTCACAGGGGGGGCTGAAAAACTGTTTTTT.